These 9 T cell receptor beta chains share one sample of origin, sequenced in a study of long-term antiretroviral therapy in people with HIV. immunoSEQ v3.0 was run at survey level. Using immunoSEQ multiplex PCR, the repertoire was profiled, and TCRdb retains in-frame clones only, with some absent. The sample holds 28,000 or so clones, around nine tenths seen once. The source was unsorted PBMCs, collected 0.5 years after starting antiretroviral therapy. These receptors were taken from a woman aged 18-29 years with HIV.

The chain combines TRBV5-5 with TRBJ2-7; D unresolved. The CDR3 totals 15 residues. Germline CDR1 is SGHKS and CDR2 is YYEKEE (reference sequence). Between the trimmed V and J ends, which lost 2 bases and 3 bases, there was a span of 15 bases. The CDR3 sequence: CASSFDVGGFYEQYF. CDR3 bases: TGTGCCAGCAGCTTCGATGTGGGCGGATTCTACGAGCAGTACTTC.

The chain recombines TRBV7-9 with TRBJ2-3; D is undetermined. The germline gives CDR1 SEHNR, CDR2 FQNEAQ (reference sequence). The CDR3 has 16 residues. V lost 1 base to trimming and J lost 0 bases, with 11 bases between them. DNA for the CDR3: TGTGCCAGCAGCTTAGGGGCAGCCAAGAGCACAGATACGCAGTATTTT. Protein product: CASSLGAAKSTDTQYF.

The chain combines TRBV21-1 with TRBJ2-1; the table assigns TRBD2, which was not confirmed against the DNA. TRBV21-1 is a pseudogene segment. The CDR3 consists of 15 residues. This CDR3 reads CASSTLAAPYNEQFF. DNA of the CDR3: TGTGCCAGCAGCACCCTAGCGGCGCCTTACAATGAGCAGTTCTTC.

The DNA for the CDR3 is TGTGCCAGCAGCGCCCTCACTACAGGGGGAAGGCTCGAGCAGCCCCAGCATTTT. It yields the protein CASSALTTGGRLEQPQHF. The gene calls are TRBV27 and TRBJ1-5; 8 positions match TRBD1. V lost 6 bases and J lost 7; bases outside the gene matches: 20. The CDR3 consists of 18 residues. Germline V gene sequence: CDR1 MNHEY, CDR2 SMNVEV (reference sequence).

The V call is TRBV7-9, the J call TRBJ2-1, with D hard to call. The germline V gene has CDR1 SEHNR and CDR2 FQNEAQ (reference sequence). The CDR3 runs to 11 residues. V was clipped by 3 bases and J by 8 bases, with 5 bases between them. This chain's CDR3 is CASSLTDEQFF. The CDR3, as DNA: TGTGCCAGCAGCTTGACGGATGAGCAGTTCTTC.

This clone was detected once. The chain employs TRBV11-1 and TRBJ1-3; 8 nucleotides match TRBD1. The germline V gene encodes CDR1 SGHAT and CDR2 FQDESV (reference sequence). J gave up 0 bases and V 3 bases, and 7 bases lay outside the gene matches. The CDR3 consists of 17 residues. CDR3: CASSFGWTGSSGNTIYF. In DNA, the CDR3 is TGTGCCAGCAGCTTCGGCTGGACAGGGAGCTCTGGAAACACCATATATTTT.

J is TRBJ2-1 and V is TRBV4-1; 8 bases map to TRBD1. This CDR3 comprises 18 residues. V lost 2 bases and J lost 0; bases outside the gene matches: 9. Germline V gene sequence: CDR1 MGHRA, CDR2 YSYEKL. In DNA, the CDR3 is TGCGCCAGCAGCCAACCGGGACAGGAAGTAGACTCCTACAATGAGCAGTTCTTC. Protein product: CASSQPGQEVDSYNEQFF.

This clone was seen more than once but under ten times. This rearrangement joins TRBV4-1 to TRBJ2-4, with D uncertain. Trimming left V 0 bases short and J 7 bases short, with 16 bases between. The CDR3 is made up of 16 amino acids. Germline CDR1 is MGHRA and CDR2 is YSYEKL. CDR3 coding DNA: TGCGCCAGCAGCCAAGACCCCTTAGTCCTGGGGAACATTCAGTACTTC. It codes for CASSQDPLVLGNIQYF.

The V and J genes are TRBV7-2 and TRBJ2-1; TRBD2 agrees at 13 bases. Germline CDR1 reads SGHTA; CDR2 reads FQGNSA. Losses at the gene ends were 7 bases for V and 7 bases for J; bases not matched to a gene: 7. The length of the CDR3 is 15 residues. The CDR3 sequence: CASTTGLAGANEQFF. The CDR3 bases are TGTGCCAGCACCACAGGACTAGCGGGAGCGAATGAGCAGTTCTTC. Full variable domain (outside the CDR3, taken from reference TRBV7-2 and TRBJ2-1): GAGVSQSPSNKVTEKGKDVELRCDPISGHTALYWYRQSLGQGLEFLIYFQGNSAPDKSGLPSDRFSAERTGGSVSTLTIQRTQQEDSAVYLCASTTGLAGANEQFFGPGTRLTVL.